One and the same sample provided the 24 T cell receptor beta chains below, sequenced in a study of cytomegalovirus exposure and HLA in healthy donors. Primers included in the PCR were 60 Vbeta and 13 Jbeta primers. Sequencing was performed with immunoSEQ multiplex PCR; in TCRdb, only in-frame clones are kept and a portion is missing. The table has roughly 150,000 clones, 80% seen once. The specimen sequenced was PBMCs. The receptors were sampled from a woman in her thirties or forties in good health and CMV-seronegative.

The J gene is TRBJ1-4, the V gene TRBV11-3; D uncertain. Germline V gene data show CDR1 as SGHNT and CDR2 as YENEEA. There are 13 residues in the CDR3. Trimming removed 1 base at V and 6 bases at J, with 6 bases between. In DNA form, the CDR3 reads TGTGCCAGCAGCTTAGGAGGTGATGAAAAACTGTTTTTT. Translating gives CASSLGGDEKLFF.

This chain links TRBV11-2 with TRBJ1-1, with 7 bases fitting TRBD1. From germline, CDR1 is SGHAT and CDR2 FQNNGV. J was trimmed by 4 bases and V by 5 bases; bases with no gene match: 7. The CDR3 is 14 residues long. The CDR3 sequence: CASSLRGQLTEAFF. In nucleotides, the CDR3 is TGTGCCAGCAGCCTGCGGGGACAGCTCACTGAAGCTTTCTTT. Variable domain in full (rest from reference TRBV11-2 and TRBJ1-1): EAGVAQSPRYKIIEKRQSVAFWCNPISGHATLYWYQQILGQGPKLLIQFQNNGVVDDSQLPKDRFSAERLKGVDSTLKIQPAKLEDSAVYLCASSLRGQLTEAFFGQGTRLTVV.

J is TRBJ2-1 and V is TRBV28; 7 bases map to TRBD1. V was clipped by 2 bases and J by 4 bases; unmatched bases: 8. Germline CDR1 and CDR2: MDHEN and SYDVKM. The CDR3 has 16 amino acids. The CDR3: CASSLHRGFRYNEQFF. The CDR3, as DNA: TGTGCCAGCAGTTTACACAGGGGCTTCCGGTACAATGAGCAGTTCTTC.

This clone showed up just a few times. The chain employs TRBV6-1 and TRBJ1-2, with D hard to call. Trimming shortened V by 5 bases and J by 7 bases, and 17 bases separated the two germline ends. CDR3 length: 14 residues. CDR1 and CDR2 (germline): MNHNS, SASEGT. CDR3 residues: CASSTPAEGGGYTF. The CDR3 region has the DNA TGTGCCAGCAGTACCCCCGCTGAGGGCGGTGGCTACACCTTC.

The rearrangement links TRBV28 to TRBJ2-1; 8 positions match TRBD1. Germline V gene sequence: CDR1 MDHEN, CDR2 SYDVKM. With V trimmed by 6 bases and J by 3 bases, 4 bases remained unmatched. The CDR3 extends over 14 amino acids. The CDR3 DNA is TGTGCCAGCAGCCAAACAGGGGGCTACAATGAGCAGTTCTTC. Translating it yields CASSQTGGYNEQFF.

DNA for the CDR3: TGTGCCAGCAGTCAACAGGGCCGCAATCAGCCCCAGCATTTT. Residues: CASSQQGRNQPQHF. The rearrangement joins TRBV2 to TRBJ1-5, with D perhaps TRBD1 (6 bases). This CDR3 spans 14 amino acids. Trimming removed 5 bases from V and 2 bases from J, with 10 bases in between. From germline, CDR1 is SNHLY and CDR2 FYNNEI.

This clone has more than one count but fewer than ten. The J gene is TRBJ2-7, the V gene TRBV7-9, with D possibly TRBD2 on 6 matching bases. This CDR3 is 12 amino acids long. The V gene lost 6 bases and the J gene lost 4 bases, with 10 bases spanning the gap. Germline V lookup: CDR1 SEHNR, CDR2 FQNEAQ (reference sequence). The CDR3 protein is CASSWDFYEQYF. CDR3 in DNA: TGTGCCAGCAGTTGGGACTTTTACGAGCAGTACTTC.

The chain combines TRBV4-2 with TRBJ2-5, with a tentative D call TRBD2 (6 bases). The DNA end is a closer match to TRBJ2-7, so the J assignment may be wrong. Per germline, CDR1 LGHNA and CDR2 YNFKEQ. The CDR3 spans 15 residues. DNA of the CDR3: TGTGCCAGCAGCCTGGGACTTGGAAGCTCCTACGAGCAGTACTTC. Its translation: CASSLGLGSSYEQYF.

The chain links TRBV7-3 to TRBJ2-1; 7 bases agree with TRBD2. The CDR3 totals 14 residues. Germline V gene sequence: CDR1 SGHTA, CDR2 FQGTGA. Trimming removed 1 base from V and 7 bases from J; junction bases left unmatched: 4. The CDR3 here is CASSLNLADNEQFF. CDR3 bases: TGTGCCAGCAGCTTAAATCTAGCGGATAATGAGCAGTTCTTC.

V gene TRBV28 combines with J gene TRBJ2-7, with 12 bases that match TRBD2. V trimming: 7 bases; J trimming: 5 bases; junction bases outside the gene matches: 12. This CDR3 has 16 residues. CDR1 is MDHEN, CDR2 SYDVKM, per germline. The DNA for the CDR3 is TGTGCCAGCACCACTCACGCTAGCGGGGGGGCAGACGAGCAGTACTTC. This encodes CASTTHASGGADEQYF.

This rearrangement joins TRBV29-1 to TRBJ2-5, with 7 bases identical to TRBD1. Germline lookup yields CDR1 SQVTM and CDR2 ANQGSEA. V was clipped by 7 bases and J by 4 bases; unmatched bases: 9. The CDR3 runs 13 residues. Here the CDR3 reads CSAPPTGSETQYF. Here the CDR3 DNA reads TGCAGCGCTCCACCGACAGGGTCAGAGACCCAGTACTTC.

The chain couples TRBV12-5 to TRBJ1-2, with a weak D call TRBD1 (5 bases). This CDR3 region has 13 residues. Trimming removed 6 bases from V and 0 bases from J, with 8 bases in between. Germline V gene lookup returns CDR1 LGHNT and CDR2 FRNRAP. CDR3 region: CASGPTANYGYTF. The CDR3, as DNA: TGTGCTAGTGGCCCGACAGCTAACTATGGCTACACCTTC. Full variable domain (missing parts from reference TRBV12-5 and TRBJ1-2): DARVTQTPRHKVTEMGQEVTMRCQPILGHNTVFWYRQTMMQGLELLAYFRNRAPLDDSGMPKDRFSAEMPDATLATLKIQPSEPRDSAVYFCASGPTANYGYTFGSGTRLTVV.

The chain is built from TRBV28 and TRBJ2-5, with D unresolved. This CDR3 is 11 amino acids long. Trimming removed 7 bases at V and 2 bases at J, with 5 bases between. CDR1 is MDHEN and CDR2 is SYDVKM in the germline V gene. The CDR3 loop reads CASTEQETQYF. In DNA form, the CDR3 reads TGTGCCAGCACTGAGCAAGAGACCCAGTACTTC. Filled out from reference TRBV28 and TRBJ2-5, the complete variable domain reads DVKVTQSSRYLVKRTGEKVFLECVQDMDHENMFWYRQDPGLGLRLIYFSYDVKMKEKGDIPEGYSVSREKKERFSLILESASTNQTSMYLCASTEQETQYFGPGTRLLVL.

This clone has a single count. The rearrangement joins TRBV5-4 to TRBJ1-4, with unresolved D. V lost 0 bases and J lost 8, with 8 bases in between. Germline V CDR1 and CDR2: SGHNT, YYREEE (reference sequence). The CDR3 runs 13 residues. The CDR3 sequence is CASSLGRGEKLFF. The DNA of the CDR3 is TGTGCCAGCAGCTTGGGAAGAGGAGAAAAACTGTTTTTT.

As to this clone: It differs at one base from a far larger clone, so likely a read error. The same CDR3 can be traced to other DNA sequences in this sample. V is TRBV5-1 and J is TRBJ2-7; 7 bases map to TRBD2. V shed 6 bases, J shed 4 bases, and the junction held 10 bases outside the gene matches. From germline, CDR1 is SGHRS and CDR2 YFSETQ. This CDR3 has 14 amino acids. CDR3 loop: CASMPGGTGYEQYF. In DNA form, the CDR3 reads TGCGCCAGCATGCCCGGGGGGACCGGGTACGAGCAGTACTTC.

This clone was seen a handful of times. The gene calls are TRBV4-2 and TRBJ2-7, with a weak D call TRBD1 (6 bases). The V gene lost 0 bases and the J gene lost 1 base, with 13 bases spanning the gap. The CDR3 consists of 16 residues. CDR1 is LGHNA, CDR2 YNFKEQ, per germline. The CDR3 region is CASSQDRTATSYEQYF. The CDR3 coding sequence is TGTGCCAGCAGCCAAGATAGGACAGCAACTTCCTACGAGCAGTACTTC.

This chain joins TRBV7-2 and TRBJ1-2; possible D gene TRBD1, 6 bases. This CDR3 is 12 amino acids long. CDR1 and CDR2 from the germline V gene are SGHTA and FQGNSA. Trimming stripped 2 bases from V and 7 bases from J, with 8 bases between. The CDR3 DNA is TGTGCCAGCAGCTTATACAGGGTTGGCTACACCTTC. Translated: CASSLYRVGYTF.

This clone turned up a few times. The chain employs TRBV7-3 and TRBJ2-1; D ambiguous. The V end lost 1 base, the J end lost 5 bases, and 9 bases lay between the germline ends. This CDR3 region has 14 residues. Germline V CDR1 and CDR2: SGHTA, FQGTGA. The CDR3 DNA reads TGTGCCAGCAGCTTAAAAGCTGGGCACAATGAGCAGTTCTTC. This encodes CASSLKAGHNEQFF.

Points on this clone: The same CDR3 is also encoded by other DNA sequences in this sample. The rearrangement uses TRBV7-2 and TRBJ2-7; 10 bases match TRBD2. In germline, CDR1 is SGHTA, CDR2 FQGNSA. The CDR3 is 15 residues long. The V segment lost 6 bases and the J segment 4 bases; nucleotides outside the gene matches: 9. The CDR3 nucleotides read TGTGCCAGCAGGATCCTAGCGGGGGAGCAATACGAGCAGTACTTC. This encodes CASRILAGEQYEQYF.

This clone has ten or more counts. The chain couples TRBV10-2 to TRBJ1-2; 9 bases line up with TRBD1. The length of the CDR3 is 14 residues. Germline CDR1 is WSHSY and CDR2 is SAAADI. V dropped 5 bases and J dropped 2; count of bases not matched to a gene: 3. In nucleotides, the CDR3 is TGCGCCAGCAGTCCCGGGACAGGGAACTATGGCTACACCTTC. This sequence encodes CASSPGTGNYGYTF.

CDR3 nucleotide sequence: TGTGCCAGCACTAGACAGGCACAAAATGAAAAACTGTTTTTT. Protein product: CASTRQAQNEKLFF. V usage is TRBV2 and J usage is TRBJ1-4, with a possible D match to TRBD1 (6 bases). Germline V gives CDR1 SNHLY, CDR2 FYNNEI. The CDR3 totals 14 residues. Deletions cut 7 bases from V and 5 bases from J, with 14 bases between.

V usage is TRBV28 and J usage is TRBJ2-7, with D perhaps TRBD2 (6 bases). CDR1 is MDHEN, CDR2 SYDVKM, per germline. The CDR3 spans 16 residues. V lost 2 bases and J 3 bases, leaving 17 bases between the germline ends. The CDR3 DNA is TGTGCCAGCAGTTTAAAAGAGGAGGGGTGGATCTACGAGCAGTACTTC. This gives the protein CASSLKEEGWIYEQYF.

The CDR3 DNA reads TGTGCCAGCGGGGACAGGGACTACAATGAGCAGTTCTTC. It yields the protein CASGDRDYNEQFF. The V call is TRBV9, the J call TRBJ2-1; 9 positions agree with TRBD1. The CDR3 extends over 13 amino acids. The junction had 2 bases not matched to a gene; V was cut back by 7 bases and J by 3 bases. The germline gives CDR1 SGDLS, CDR2 YYNGEE.

In DNA form, the CDR3 reads TGTGCCAGCAGGGATGAGGTGAATACGCAGTATTTT. Protein sequence: CASRDEVNTQYF. The chain employs TRBV2 and TRBJ2-3; unclear D gene. Germline V CDR1 and CDR2: SNHLY, FYNNEI. Trimming cost V 6 bases and J 7 bases, with 11 bases left between them. The CDR3 is made up of 12 amino acids.